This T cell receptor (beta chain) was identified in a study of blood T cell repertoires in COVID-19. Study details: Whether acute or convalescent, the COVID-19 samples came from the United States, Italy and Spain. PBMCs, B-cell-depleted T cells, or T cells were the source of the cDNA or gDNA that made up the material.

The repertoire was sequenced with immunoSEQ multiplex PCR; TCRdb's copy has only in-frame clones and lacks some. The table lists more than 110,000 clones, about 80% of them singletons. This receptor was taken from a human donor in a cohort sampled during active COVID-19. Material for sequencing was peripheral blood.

This chain's CDR3 is CASSPTGANVLTF. The CDR3 coding sequence is TGTGCCAGTAGTCCTACTGGGGCCAACGTCCTGACTTTC. V and J are TRBV19 and TRBJ2-6; D call uncertain. Germline values: CDR1 LNHDA, CDR2 SQIVND (reference sequence). Deletions cut 5 bases from V and 2 bases from J, with 4 bases between. This CDR3 comprises 13 residues.